This TCR beta chain was observed in a study of T cells after yellow fever vaccination. Overall study findings and caveats: A large majority of primary-vaccination clones showed up again after the booster (approximately 96% CD4, around 85% CD8).

This clonotype has only a few counts. The CDR3 is 13 residues long. Germline assignment: CDR1 LGHDT and CDR2 YNNKEL (reference sequence). V lost 3 bases, J lost 3 bases, and 9 bases lay in between. TCRdb re-analysed the 5' RACE reads in MiXCR, keeping a single row per CDR3 protein. Seen here are 96,000 or so distinct CDR3 sequences, approximately 9% observed once, and the top ten hold about 15%. Sequences were derived from CD8+ T cells not binding an NS4B(214-222) dextramer, sorted from PBMCs, sampled roughly 14 days after the first yellow fever vaccination. The chain couples TRBV3-1 to TRBJ2-7; D perhaps matches TRBD1 (6 bases). The receptor was derived from a man aged 18 to 29 who received the YFV17D yellow fever vaccine. CDR3 in amino acids: CASSQPGHYEQYF. The DNA of the CDR3 is TGTGCCAGCAGCCAGCCGGGACACTACGAGCAGTACTTC.